These 27 T cell receptor beta chains were all obtained from the same sample, sequenced in a study of Ad26.COV2.S vaccination and SARS-CoV-2 variants. Some clones are missing from TCRdb's copy, which holds only in-frame ones; the method was immunoSEQ multiplex PCR. The sample contains about 250,000 clones, over 75% of which appear only once. Treatment described: 15 to 20 received Ad26.COV2.S at low or high dose, single or two shots; about five received placebo; per-sample allocation not given. Following the first vaccine or placebo injection, samples were taken on day 63. Sequenced here: peripheral blood, sampled in a trial of Ad26.COV2.S vaccine versus placebo. Receptor source: a person aged 18-65 years who received the Ad26.COV2.S COVID-19 vaccine or a placebo.

The CDR3 protein is CASSVLAGDNEQFF. In nucleotides, the CDR3 is TGTGCCAGCAGCGTACTAGCGGGGGACAATGAGCAGTTCTTC. V gene TRBV5-8 combines with J gene TRBJ2-1; 11 bases are a match to TRBD2. This CDR3 region has 14 residues. Germline V gene data show CDR1 as SGHTS and CDR2 as YDEGEE. Losses at the gene ends were 4 bases for V and 5 bases for J; bases not matched to a gene: 2.

The chain carries TRBV12-3 or TRBV12-4 and TRBJ1-4, with D possibly being TRBD1 (5 bases). The V and J ends lost 8 bases and 8 bases respectively, with 15 bases between them. This CDR3 contains 13 residues. The CDR3 DNA reads as TGTGCCAGCGTCCGAGGGACCCGGGAAAAACTGTTTTTT. Encoded protein: CASVRGTREKLFF.

The rearrangement links TRBV7-9 to TRBJ1-2; a possible D gene is TRBD1 (5 bases). The V end was cut by 2 bases, the J end by 0 bases, with 19 bases between. Germline CDR1 SEHNR, CDR2 FQNEAQ (reference sequence). CDR3 length equals 18 residues. CDR3 sequence reads: CASSLSGLRDLSNYGYTF. The CDR3 region has the DNA TGTGCCAGCAGCTTATCAGGCCTCCGGGACCTTTCTAACTATGGCTACACCTTC.

The chain uses TRBV7-8 and TRBJ2-2; maybe TRBD2 (5 bases). Germline values: CDR1 SGHVS, CDR2 FQNEAQ. V dropped 7 bases and J dropped 4 bases, with 10 bases sitting between them. This CDR3 is 13 amino acids long. The DNA for the CDR3 is TGTGCCAGCATCGACCGGGGCACCGGGGAGCTGTTTTTT. Amino acids: CASIDRGTGELFF.

The chain is built from TRBV4-1 and TRBJ1-4, with D possibly matching TRBD1 (6 bases). The germline V gene has CDR1 MGHRA and CDR2 YSYEKL. The germline V and J ends were trimmed by 0 bases and 11 bases, with 16 bases remaining between them. There are 15 residues in the CDR3. This CDR3 is CASSQDGKGGGKLFF. CDR3 sequence (DNA): TGCGCCAGCAGCCAAGATGGAAAAGGGGGAGGGAAACTGTTTTTT.

This rearrangement joins TRBV7-2 to TRBJ2-3; no reliable D call. Germline assignment: CDR1 SGHTA and CDR2 FQGNSA. This CDR3 region has 14 residues. V was pared by 5 bases and J by 2 bases, with 11 bases between. The CDR3: CASSTGPITDTQYF. The CDR3, as DNA: TGTGCCAGCAGCACCGGACCCATCACAGATACGCAGTATTTT.

This chain links TRBV20-1 with TRBJ1-1, with D hard to call. V was cut by 4 bases and J by 5 bases, with 8 bases left in between. The CDR3 has 11 residues. Germline assignment: CDR1 DFQATT and CDR2 SNEGSKA (reference sequence). CDR3 nucleotides: TGCAGTGCTAACAGTAGGACTGAAGCTTTCTTT. Encoded protein: CSANSRTEAFF.

Only one count was recorded for this clone. The rearrangement uses TRBV6-5 and TRBJ2-3; TRBD2 matches 11 bases. V dropped 7 bases and J dropped 1; count of bases not matched to a gene: 4. Germline CDR1 MNHEY, CDR2 SVGAGI. The CDR3 totals 15 residues. The CDR3: CASKILAGGTDTQYF. The CDR3 DNA sequence: TGTGCCAGCAAGATACTAGCGGGGGGCACAGATACGCAGTATTTT.

The chain carries TRBV28 and TRBJ1-6; D gene unclear. In germline, CDR1 is MDHEN, CDR2 SYDVKM. The CDR3 has 12 residues. V lost 2 bases and J lost 6, with 2 bases in between. The chain's CDR3 is CASSLLNSPLHF. The CDR3 nucleotides are TGTGCCAGCAGTTTACTTAATTCACCCCTCCACTTT. Full variable domain (rest looked up from reference TRBV28 and TRBJ1-6): DVKVTQSSRYLVKRTGEKVFLECVQDMDHENMFWYRQDPGLGLRLIYFSYDVKMKEKGDIPEGYSVSREKKERFSLILESASTNQTSMYLCASSLLNSPLHFGNGTRLTVT.

The chain uses TRBV5-4 and TRBJ1-1, with a possible D match to TRBD1 (5 bases). Germline CDR1 is SGHNT and CDR2 is YYREEE (reference sequence). V was cut by 0 bases and J by 8 bases, with 8 bases left in between. The CDR3 contains 12 residues. The CDR3 bases are TGTGCCAGCAGCTTGGGTCCAGGGGAAGCTTTCTTT. Translated, it gives CASSLGPGEAFF.

The CDR3 region is CASSQGGSSGNTIYF. The CDR3 DNA follows: TGTGCCAGCAGCCAAGGGGGCTCCTCTGGAAACACCATATATTTT. V usage is TRBV4-2 and J usage is TRBJ1-3; D might be TRBD1 (5 bases). Between the trimmed V and J ends, which lost 1 base and 0 bases, there was a span of 7 bases. The CDR3 runs to 15 residues. The germline CDR1 and CDR2 sequences are LGHNA and YNFKEQ.

This clone was observed once. The CDR3 is CASSLSHEFYGYTF. CDR3 in DNA: TGTGCCAGCAGTTTATCCCACGAGTTCTATGGCTACACCTTC. The chain has TRBV27 and TRBJ1-2; D not certain. The CDR3 loop spans 14 amino acids. Germline V gene lookup returns CDR1 MNHEY and CDR2 SMNVEV (reference sequence). Trimming left V 0 bases short and J 4 bases short, with 9 bases between.

The chain links TRBV18 to TRBJ1-2; 9 bases align to TRBD1. Germline lookup yields CDR1 KGHSH and CDR2 LQKENI. V lost 2 bases and J lost 4; bases outside the gene matches: 2. The CDR3 extends over 14 amino acids. For the CDR3, the DNA is TGTGCCAGCTCACCAGGACAGGGGCTCTATGGCTACACCTTC. Its translation is CASSPGQGLYGYTF.

By proportion, this clone is medium-sized. This chain links TRBV4-3 with TRBJ2-3; a weak D match, TRBD2 (6 bases). The ends were cut back, 1 base at V and 2 bases at J, with 10 bases in the middle. This CDR3 has 15 residues. Germline V gene sequence: CDR1 LGHNA, CDR2 YSLEER. The CDR3 protein is CASSQGGEHTDTQYF. Here the CDR3 DNA reads TGCGCCAGCAGCCAAGGCGGGGAGCACACAGATACGCAGTATTTT.

DNA of the CDR3: TGTGCCAGCAGGAGGGTGGACTATGGCTACACCTTC. This codes for CASRRVDYGYTF. The chain links TRBV6-5 to TRBJ1-2; D is ambiguous. This CDR3 region has 12 residues. In germline, CDR1 is MNHEY, CDR2 SVGAGI. V lost 6 bases and J lost 3, with 8 bases in between.

This rearrangement joins TRBV10-2 to TRBJ1-2; unclear D gene. This CDR3 spans 13 amino acids. V lost 2 bases to trimming and J lost 4 bases, with 8 bases between them. From germline, CDR1 is WSHSY and CDR2 SAAADI. The CDR3 DNA is TGCGCCAGCAGTGAGGACACACTCTATGGCTACACCTTC. This sequence encodes CASSEDTLYGYTF.

The chain is built from TRBV20-1 and TRBJ1-1; perhaps TRBD1 as D (5 bases). The CDR3 covers 11 residues. The V end lost 1 base, the J end lost 8 bases, and 8 bases lay between the germline ends. Germline loops: CDR1 DFQATT, CDR2 SNEGSKA (reference sequence). The CDR3 is CSARGEGEAFF. The CDR3 DNA reads TGCAGTGCTAGAGGGGAGGGGGAAGCTTTCTTT.

The chain uses TRBV29-1 and TRBJ2-3; 8 nucleotides line up with TRBD2. Germline lookup yields CDR1 SQVTM and CDR2 ANQGSEA. V gave up 5 bases and J gave up 6 bases; unmatched junction bases: 10. CDR3 size: 14 residues. In DNA, the CDR3 is TGCAGCGTTCAACTAGCGGACCGAGGCGATACGCAGTATTTT. It yields the protein CSVQLADRGDTQYF.

V usage is TRBV10-3 and J usage is TRBJ1-5; 10 bases match TRBD1. This CDR3 comprises 15 residues. V shed 4 bases and J 1 base; nucleotides not matched to a gene: 1. CDR1 ENHRY and CDR2 SYGVKD come from the germline V gene. CDR3 protein: CAISADRGSNQPQHF. The CDR3 DNA sequence: TGTGCCATCAGTGCGGACAGGGGGAGCAATCAGCCCCAGCATTTT.

This clone was counted between two and nine times. The CDR3 loop is CASSPLTGGYEAFF. In DNA form, the CDR3 reads TGTGCCAGCTCACCACTGACAGGGGGCTATGAAGCTTTCTTT. The rearrangement links TRBV18 to TRBJ1-1; 10 positions agree with TRBD1. The CDR3 covers 14 residues. J gave up 7 bases and V 1 base, and 3 bases lay outside the gene matches. CDR1 and CDR2 (germline): KGHSH, LQKENI.

The chain carries TRBV5-4 and TRBJ2-3; TRBD2 might be the D (6 bases). This CDR3 has 15 amino acids. Deletions cut 3 bases from V and 1 base from J, with 12 bases between. Germline CDR1 SGHNT, CDR2 YYREEE (reference sequence). The CDR3, as DNA: TGTGCCAGCAGCTCGGGACTCATCGGCACAGATACGCAGTATTTT. It encodes CASSSGLIGTDTQYF. The full variable domain, completed using reference TRBV5-4 and TRBJ2-3, is ETGVTQSPTHLIKTRGQQVTLRCSSQSGHNTVSWYQQALGQGPQFIFQYYREEENGRGNFPPRFSGLQFPNYSSELNVNALELDDSALYLCASSSGLIGTDTQYFGPGTRLTVL.

This sequence joins TRBV2 and TRBJ1-3; unclear D gene. CDR1 is SNHLY, CDR2 FYNNEI, per germline. Trimming took off 3 bases at V and 4 bases at J, with 4 bases between the two ends. The CDR3 is 12 amino acids. CDR3 in DNA: TGTGCCAGCAGTGATGAGGGAAACACCATATATTTT. This translates into CASSDEGNTIYF. Filled out from reference TRBV2 and TRBJ1-3, the complete variable domain reads EPEVTQTPSHQVTQMGQEVILRCVPISNHLYFYWYRQILGQKVEFLVSFYNNEISEKSEIFDDQFSVERPDGSNFTLKIRSTKLEDSAMYFCASSDEGNTIYFGEGSWLTVV.

The gene calls are TRBV25-1 and TRBJ1-2; TRBD1 aligns across 7 bases. The length of the CDR3 is 14 residues. V gave up 3 bases and J gave up 4 bases; unmatched junction bases: 5. Germline V gives CDR1 MGHDK, CDR2 SYGVNS. The CDR3 region has the DNA TGTGCCAGCAGTGAGACAGGGAGGACCTATGGCTACACCTTC. It encodes CASSETGRTYGYTF.

The rearrangement uses TRBV12-3 or TRBV12-4 and TRBJ2-7; D gene uncertain. Between the trimmed V and J ends, which lost 5 bases and 5 bases, there was a span of 10 bases. The CDR3 is made up of 12 amino acids. The CDR3 is CASSPQSDEQYF. CDR3 coding DNA: TGTGCCAGCAGTCCCCAGTCTGACGAGCAGTACTTC.

V gene TRBV7-2 combines with J gene TRBJ1-2; D might be TRBD1 (6 bases). The CDR3 is 16 amino acids. The V end lost 0 bases, the J end lost 0 bases, and 11 bases lay between the germline ends. From germline, CDR1 is SGHTA and CDR2 FQGNSA. DNA of the CDR3: TGTGCCAGCAGCTTAGCGTGGCAGGGGACTAACTATGGCTACACCTTC. This sequence encodes CASSLAWQGTNYGYTF.

The chain recombines TRBV18 with TRBJ1-4; D not certain. From germline, CDR1 is KGHSH and CDR2 LQKENI. V shed 4 bases and J shed 5 bases, with 8 bases lying between them. CDR3 length: 13 residues. The CDR3 DNA follows: TGTGCCAGCTCACAGATCGAGAATGAAAAACTGTTTTTT. It is translated as CASSQIENEKLFF.

This clone was seen at least ten times. V usage is TRBV5-4 and J usage is TRBJ2-2; TRBD1 aligns across 11 bases. J was trimmed by 4 bases and V by 4 bases; bases with no gene match: 6. The germline V gene encodes CDR1 SGHNT and CDR2 YYREEE (reference sequence). The CDR3 covers 16 residues. CDR3 in amino acids: CASSHGQGARTGELFF. The CDR3 region has the DNA TGTGCCAGCAGCCATGGACAGGGGGCGCGCACCGGGGAGCTGTTTTTT.